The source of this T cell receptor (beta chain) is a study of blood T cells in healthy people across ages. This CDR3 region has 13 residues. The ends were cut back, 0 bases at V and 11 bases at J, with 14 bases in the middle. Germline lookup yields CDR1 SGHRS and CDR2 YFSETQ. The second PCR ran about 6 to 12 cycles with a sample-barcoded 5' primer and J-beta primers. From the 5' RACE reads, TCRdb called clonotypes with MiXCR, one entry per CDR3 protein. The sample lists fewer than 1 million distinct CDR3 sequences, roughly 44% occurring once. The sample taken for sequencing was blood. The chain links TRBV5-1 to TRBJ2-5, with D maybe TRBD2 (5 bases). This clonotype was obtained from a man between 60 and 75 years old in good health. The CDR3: CASSLGSKREQYF. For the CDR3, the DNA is TGCGCCAGCAGCTTGGGTTCCAAAAGGGAGCAGTACTTC.